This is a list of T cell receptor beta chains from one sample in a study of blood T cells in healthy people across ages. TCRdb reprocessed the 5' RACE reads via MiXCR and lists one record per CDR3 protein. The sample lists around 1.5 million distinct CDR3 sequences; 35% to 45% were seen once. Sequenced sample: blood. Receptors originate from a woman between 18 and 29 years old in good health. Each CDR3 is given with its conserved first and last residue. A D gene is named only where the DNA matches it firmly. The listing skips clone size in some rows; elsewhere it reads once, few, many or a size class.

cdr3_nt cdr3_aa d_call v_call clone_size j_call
TGCAGTGCAGAGACAGGGGTAGACAATGAGCAGTTCTTC CSAETGVDNEQFF TRBD1 TRBV20-1 NA TRBJ2-1
TGTGCCAGCAGTACGACCCTTGACGGGGAAAACATTCAGTACTTC CASSTTLDGENIQYF NA TRBV28 few TRBJ2-4
TGCGCCAGCAGTGAGTTGTTGGCAGATAGCACAGATACGCAGTATTTT CASSELLADSTDTQYF NA TRBV10-1 NA TRBJ2-3
TGTGCCAGCAGACGAGGGGAGGATACGCAGTATTTT CASRRGEDTQYF NA TRBV28 many TRBJ2-3
TGTGCCAGCACCCCGGCCCGGGACAGGGTTTTGAGCTACACCTTC CASTPARDRVLSYTF TRBD1 TRBV27 NA TRBJ1-2
TGTGCCATCTCCCCGGGGGGTGGCAATCAGCCCCAGCATTTT CAISPGGGNQPQHF NA TRBV6-6 NA TRBJ1-5
TGCAGCACCCGGACAAGGCGAACTAGCACAGATACGCAGTATTTT CSTRTRRTSTDTQYF NA TRBV29-1 NA TRBJ2-3
TGTGCCAGCAGCCCCCAGGTGAACACTGAAGCTTTCTTT CASSPQVNTEAFF NA TRBV9 many TRBJ1-1
TGCGCCAGCAGCCACTCTGGGGGGGCTAGCACAGATACGCAGTATTTT CASSHSGGASTDTQYF NA TRBV5-1 NA TRBJ2-3
TGTGCCAGCAGCCTATCCGGGTGGGACACTGAAGCTTTCTTT CASSLSGWDTEAFF NA TRBV6-5 NA TRBJ1-1
TGCAGTGCTCCCGAGGTACTAGCGGGGGGCAATGAGCAGTTCTTC CSAPEVLAGGNEQFF TRBD2 TRBV20-1 few TRBJ2-1
TGTGCCAGCAATCGGGGGGGCGTATACAATGAGCAGTTCTTC CASNRGGVYNEQFF TRBD2 TRBV5-4 NA TRBJ2-1
TGTGCCACCAGGGTTGGGTCATACGAGCAGTACTTC CATRVGSYEQYF NA TRBV6-6 few TRBJ2-7
TGTGCCAGCAGCAAAGGACAGGGGGAGAATCAGCCCCAGCATTTT CASSKGQGENQPQHF TRBD1 TRBV9 few TRBJ1-5
TGTGCCAGCAGTTCAGAACCGGCGGGGGGCTCCTACGAGCAGTACTTC CASSSEPAGGSYEQYF TRBD2 TRBV6-5 few TRBJ2-7
TGTGCCAACCACGCTAGCACCGGGGAGCTGTTTTTT CANHASTGELFF NA TRBV7-9 NA TRBJ2-2
TGTGCCTGGAGTAGTGGGGTGCTAGCGCGACCCTACGAGCAGTACTTC CAWSSGVLARPYEQYF NA TRBV30 NA TRBJ2-7
TGTGCCAGCAGACCCAGCGGGGGGCGCACAGATACGCAGTATTTT CASRPSGGRTDTQYF TRBD2 TRBV14 NA TRBJ2-3
TGCAGTGCTAATGAGGGCAATCAGCCCCAGCATTTT CSANEGNQPQHF NA TRBV20-1 NA TRBJ1-5
TGTGCCAGCAGACCAGACCAAGCTGGGGCCAACGTCCTGACTTTC CASRPDQAGANVLTF NA TRBV12-3/TRBV12-4 once TRBJ2-6
TGTGCCAGCAAAATAACTAGCAACAATGAGCAGTTCTTC CASKITSNNEQFF NA TRBV2 NA TRBJ2-1
TGCAGTGCTCGAACTAGCGGGAGGGCCTCTAGCACAGATACGCAGTATTTT CSARTSGRASSTDTQYF TRBD2 TRBV20-1 NA TRBJ2-3